The 12 T cell receptor beta chains listed next were all sequenced from one sample in a study of T cell repertoires in cytomegalovirus infection. TCRdb called the reads again in MiXCR, with one record for every CDR3 protein. This sample has about 920,000 distinct CDR3 sequences, with less than 40% found just once. Their antigens remain unidentified. Sequences were derived from cultured CD8+ T cells from PBMCs, sampled from culture after CMV antigen stimulation. The source of these receptors is a human donor in good health (CMV status not recorded). Some clones in this sample may be carry-over from other donors' samples.

This clonotype was counted only a few times. The J gene is TRBJ2-7, the V gene TRBV6-6, with D unresolved. This CDR3 is 12 amino acids long. The V end lost 10 bases, the J end lost 2 bases, and 12 bases lay between the germline ends. Per germline, CDR1 MNHNY and CDR2 SVGAGI (reference sequence). CDR3 DNA: TGTGCCACCCTGACTCCTGCCTACGAGCAGTACTTC. As protein: CATLTPAYEQYF.

This clonotype was recorded many times. V and J are TRBV6-1 and TRBJ2-2; D might be TRBD1 (6 bases). The ends were cut back, 5 bases at V and 6 bases at J, with 13 bases in the middle. The germline V gene has CDR1 MNHNS and CDR2 SASEGT. This CDR3 contains 14 residues. CDR3 DNA: TGTGCCAGCAGTTATATACAGGGATCCGGGGAGCTGTTTTTT. Translation: CASSYIQGSGELFF.

A few counts support this clonotype. The chain is built from TRBV5-1 and TRBJ2-3; D gene unclear. With 3 bases removed from V and 4 bases from J, the gap between germline ends came to 18 bases. The CDR3 loop spans 16 amino acids. Germline CDR1 SGHRS, CDR2 YFSETQ. This chain's CDR3 is CASSYRGRRAADTQYF. In DNA, the CDR3 is TGCGCCAGCAGCTATCGCGGCCGAAGGGCTGCAGATACGCAGTATTTT.

This chain joins TRBV7-9 and TRBJ1-2; D gene unclear. V lost 3 bases, J lost 4 bases, and 12 bases lay in between. The CDR3 is 14 amino acids. Germline V CDR1 and CDR2: SEHNR, FQNEAQ (reference sequence). The DNA of the CDR3 is TGTGCCAGCAGCTTCGTAACGGCTTCCTATGGCTACACCTTC. Residues: CASSFVTASYGYTF.

This clonotype was found a few times. V and J are TRBV20-1 and TRBJ2-2; no reliable D call. The CDR3 is 14 residues long. CDR1 and CDR2 from the germline V gene are DFQATT and SNEGSKA (reference sequence). Trimming pared 1 base from V and 2 bases from J, leaving 8 bases between. CDR3 sequence reads: CSARGGLNTGELFF. For the CDR3, the DNA is TGCAGTGCTAGAGGGGGTCTAAACACCGGGGAGCTGTTTTTT.

This chain's CDR3 is CASTSRGAFDTQYF. For the CDR3, the DNA is TGTGCCAGCACAAGCAGGGGGGCGTTCGATACGCAGTATTTT. The V gene is TRBV27, the J gene TRBJ2-3; TRBD1 might be the D (7 bases). The V gene lost 7 bases and the J gene lost 6 bases, with 17 bases spanning the gap. This CDR3 is 14 amino acids long. Germline V gives CDR1 MNHEY, CDR2 SMNVEV (reference sequence).

This clonotype was counted a single time. This sequence may be a read error, since a much larger clone differs from it by one base. The chain links TRBV6-5 to TRBJ1-2, with 8 bases fitting TRBD1. Germline V lookup: CDR1 MNHEY, CDR2 SVGAGI. The CDR3 covers 16 residues. CDR3 residues: CASRRTGTGSNYSYTF. As DNA, the CDR3 is TGTGCCAGCAGGCGAACCGGGACAGGAAGCAACTATAGCTACACCTTC.

This clonotype occurred a few times. The genes are TRBV6-2 or TRBV6-3 and TRBJ2-7, with D tentatively TRBD2 (6 bases). CDR3 length: 14 residues. The germline V gene has CDR1 MNHEY and CDR2 SVGEGT. V was clipped by 7 bases and J by 3 bases, with 16 bases between them. As DNA, the CDR3 is TGTGCCAGCACCCTGGATTGGGGAGGCTACGAGCAGTACTTC. Its protein product is CASTLDWGGYEQYF.

This clonotype was recorded at least ten times. The chain combines TRBV7-9 with TRBJ2-7, with 10 bases identical to TRBD1. The CDR3 loop spans 15 amino acids. After removal of 5 bases from V and 4 bases from J, the junction contained 8 bases not matched to a gene. Germline loops: CDR1 SEHNR, CDR2 FQNEAQ (reference sequence). The CDR3 DNA is TGTGCCAGCAGCGGCGGACAGGGGGGGCTATACGAGCAGTACGTC. This gives the protein CASSGGQGGLYEQYV.

The sample holds many counts of this clonotype. The rearrangement joins TRBV7-6 to TRBJ2-1, with D perhaps assigned TRBD1 or TRBD2 (5 bases each). V gave up 3 bases and J gave up 1 base, with 16 bases separating them. CDR1 and CDR2 (germline): SGHVS, FNYEAQ. This CDR3 contains 17 residues. DNA of the CDR3: TGTGCCAGCAGCTTCGACCTAGAGGGGAAGTCCTACAATGAGCAGTTCTTC. Translated, it gives CASSFDLEGKSYNEQFF. Combining the CDR3 with reference TRBV7-6 and TRBJ2-1 gives the whole variable domain GAGVSQSPRYKVTKRGQDVALRCDPISGHVSLYWYRQALGQGPEFLTYFNYEAQQDKSGLPNDRFSAERPEGSISTLTIQRTEQRDSAMYRCASSFDLEGKSYNEQFFGPGTRLTVL.

This clonotype was seen more than once but under ten times. The chain carries TRBV10-3 and TRBJ2-5; D is possibly TRBD1 (6 bases). V dropped 7 bases and J dropped 4 bases, with 19 bases sitting between them. Looked up from germline, CDR1 is ENHRY and CDR2 is SYGVKD. The CDR3 is 15 residues long. The CDR3 sequence is CAITSRVGRGETQYF. The CDR3 DNA follows: TGTGCCATCACCTCCCGGGTGGGCAGGGGAGAGACCCAGTACTTC.

The chain recombines TRBV6-6 with TRBJ2-1; 7 bases map to TRBD2. Germline V gene sequence: CDR1 MNHNY, CDR2 SVGAGI (reference sequence). The CDR3 has 17 residues. After removal of 0 bases from V and 7 bases from J, the junction contained 12 bases not matched to a gene. The CDR3 region has the DNA TGTGCCAGCAGTTACTCGATCCCCGGGGGGAGTTCGAATGAGCAGTTCTTC. This sequence encodes CASSYSIPGGSSNEQFF.